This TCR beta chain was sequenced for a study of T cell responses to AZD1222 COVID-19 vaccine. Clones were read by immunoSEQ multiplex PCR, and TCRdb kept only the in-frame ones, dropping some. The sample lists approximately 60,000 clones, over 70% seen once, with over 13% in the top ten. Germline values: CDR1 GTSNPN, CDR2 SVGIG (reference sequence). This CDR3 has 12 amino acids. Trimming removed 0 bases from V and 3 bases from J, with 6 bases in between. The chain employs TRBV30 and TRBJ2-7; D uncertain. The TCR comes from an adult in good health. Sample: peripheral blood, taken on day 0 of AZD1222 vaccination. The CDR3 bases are TGTGCCTGGAGTGTAGCCGGCTACGAGCAGTACTTC. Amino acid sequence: CAWSVAGYEQYF. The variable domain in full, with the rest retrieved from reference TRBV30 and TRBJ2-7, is SQTIHQWPATLVQPVGSPLSLECTVEGTSNPNLYWYRQAAGRGLQLLFYSVGIGQISSEVPQNLSASRPQDRQFILSSKKLLLSDSGFYLCAWSVAGYEQYFGPGTRLTVT.